This entry lists 18 T cell receptor beta chains sequenced from one sample in a study of cytomegalovirus exposure and HLA in healthy donors. Profiling relied on immunoSEQ multiplex PCR, and the TCRdb table lists in-frame clones only, not all of them. The table lists 150,000 or so clones, roughly 91% of them singletons. The sample taken for sequencing was PBMCs. Receptors were obtained from a woman aged 18-30 years in good health and CMV-seropositive.

This chain connects TRBV5-1 to TRBJ2-7, with 9 bases aligning to TRBD2. V lost 3 bases and J lost 5; bases outside the gene matches: 9. There are 15 residues in the CDR3. Germline V gene sequence: CDR1 SGHRS, CDR2 YFSETQ. CDR3 region: CASSWDSGSRNEQYF. The CDR3 coding sequence is TGCGCCAGCAGCTGGGATAGCGGGAGCCGAAACGAGCAGTACTTC.

The chain recombines TRBV28 with TRBJ2-7, with 7 bases lining up with TRBD2. Trimming at V came to 6 bases and at J to 5 bases, leaving 13 bases not matched to a gene. The V gene's germline CDR1 is MDHEN and CDR2 SYDVKM. This CDR3 is built from 15 residues. CDR3 in amino acids: CASRQIGLDPDEQYF. The CDR3 DNA reads TGTGCCAGCAGACAAATAGGACTAGACCCAGACGAGCAGTACTTC.

The chain combines TRBV10-1 with TRBJ2-7; 7 bases are a match to TRBD2. V trimming: 1 base; J trimming: 0 bases; junction bases outside the gene matches: 0. CDR3 size: 14 residues. Per germline, CDR1 WNHNN and CDR2 SYGVQD (reference sequence). DNA of the CDR3: TGCGCCAGCAGTGAGTTAGCGGGCTCCTACGAGCAGTACTTC. Translation gives CASSELAGSYEQYF.

The CDR3 loop is CTSSQDHGGRSTGTDTQYF. The CDR3 DNA reads as TGCACCAGCAGCCAAGATCACGGGGGGAGGAGCACCGGCACAGATACGCAGTATTTT. The gene calls are TRBV1 and TRBJ2-3; the D call of TRBD2 is as the table states it, not checked on the DNA. TRBV1 is tagged as a pseudogene. This CDR3 is built from 19 residues.

In this sample, this clone turned up once. This rearrangement joins TRBV18 to TRBJ2-3, with D possibly TRBD1 on 6 matching bases. The V and J ends lost 4 bases and 1 base respectively, with 6 bases between them. Germline-derived CDR1 and CDR2 are KGHSH and LQKENI. This CDR3 spans 13 amino acids. The CDR3 sequence: CASSRQGTDTQYF. CDR3 DNA: TGTGCCAGCTCACGACAGGGCACAGATACGCAGTATTTT. Full variable domain (outside the CDR3, taken from reference TRBV18 and TRBJ2-3): NAGVMQNPRHLVRRRGQEARLRCSPMKGHSHVYWYRQLPEEGLKFMVYLQKENIIDESGMPKERFSAEFPKEGPSILRIQQVVRGDSAAYFCASSRQGTDTQYFGPGTRLTVL.

The rearrangement joins TRBV5-6 to TRBJ2-7; D call uncertain. The V end lost 4 bases, the J end lost 6 bases, and 11 bases lay between the germline ends. The CDR3 runs 12 residues. Germline assignment: CDR1 SGHDT and CDR2 YYEEEE. The CDR3 nucleotides are TGTGCCAGCAGCGCGAGGATGGGCGAGCAGTACTTC. Residues: CASSARMGEQYF.

This clone has only one observation. The V call is TRBV6-1, the J call TRBJ1-2; 7 nucleotides agree with TRBD1. Germline trimming cut 2 bases from V and 6 bases from J; bases unmatched to any gene: 6. The CDR3 is made up of 14 amino acids. Germline V lookup: CDR1 MNHNS, CDR2 SASEGT. The CDR3 loop is CASSERDRLNGYTF. The CDR3 DNA reads TGTGCCAGCAGTGAACGGGACAGACTAAATGGCTACACCTTC.

The chain joins TRBV4-3 to TRBJ2-2, with 9 bases matching TRBD1. CDR3 length: 16 residues. Trimming took 0 bases from V and 6 from J; bases not matched to a gene: 5. Germline CDR1 reads LGHNA; CDR2 reads YSLEER. In DNA form, the CDR3 reads TGCGCCAGCAGCCAAGATACGGGACAGGGTCCCGGGGAGCTGTTTTTT. Its protein is CASSQDTGQGPGELFF.

V is TRBV9 and J is TRBJ2-5; 9 positions agree with TRBD1. J lost 5 bases, V lost 0 bases, and 5 bases had no gene match. CDR3 length equals 15 residues. Germline values: CDR1 SGDLS, CDR2 YYNGEE. In DNA form, the CDR3 reads TGTGCCAGCAGCGTAGCGGGACAGGGACTTGAGACCCAGTACTTC. Translation gives CASSVAGQGLETQYF. Full variable domain (remainder filled in from reference TRBV9 and TRBJ2-5): DSGVTQTPKHLITATGQRVTLRCSPRSGDLSVYWYQQSLDQGLQFLIQYYNGEERAKGNILERFSAQQFPDLHSELNLSSLELGDSALYFCASSVAGQGLETQYFGPGTRLLVL.

The chain has TRBV4-2 and TRBJ2-3, with 11 positions matching TRBD2. The CDR3 loop spans 16 amino acids. Germline CDR1 reads LGHNA; CDR2 reads YNFKEQ. V shed 4 bases and J 3 bases; nucleotides not matched to a gene: 6. CDR3 DNA sequence: TGTGCCAGCAGCCCCACTAGCGGGAGTGGTACAGATACGCAGTATTTT. Amino acid sequence: CASSPTSGSGTDTQYF.

The V call is TRBV10-3, the J call TRBJ2-7; D might be TRBD2 (5 bases). Trimming stripped 2 bases from V and 5 bases from J, with 10 bases between. There are 13 residues in the CDR3. Germline V gives CDR1 ENHRY, CDR2 SYGVKD. In DNA, the CDR3 is TGTGCCATCAGTGAGAACCGGGAAGACGAGCAGTACTTC. This gives the protein CAISENREDEQYF.

The V and J genes are TRBV9 and TRBJ2-5; D is ambiguous. Trimming cost V 1 base and J 1 base, with 11 bases left between them. This CDR3 has 15 residues. CDR1 and CDR2 (germline): SGDLS, YYNGEE. The CDR3 is CASSVSPLAQETQYF. The CDR3, as DNA: TGTGCCAGCAGCGTATCCCCCTTGGCCCAAGAGACCCAGTACTTC.

The chain combines TRBV27 with TRBJ2-5; TRBD1 aligns across 7 bases. From germline, CDR1 is MNHEY and CDR2 SMNVEV (reference sequence). V lost 5 bases and J lost 4; bases outside the gene matches: 7. CDR3 size: 14 residues. The CDR3 spells CASSPQGVVETQYF. Written as DNA, the CDR3 is TGTGCCAGCAGTCCCCAGGGGGTGGTAGAGACCCAGTACTTC.

The rearrangement joins TRBV25-1 to TRBJ2-7; no clear D. Germline-derived CDR1 and CDR2 are MGHDK and SYGVNS. The ends were cut back, 1 base at V and 2 bases at J, with 6 bases in the middle. The CDR3 totals 13 residues. CDR3 sequence: CASSESRAYEQYF. The CDR3 DNA reads as TGTGCCAGCAGTGAATCACGAGCCTACGAGCAGTACTTC.

CDR3 residues: CASSLRSGTDTQYF. CDR3 bases: TGTGCCAGCAGCTTACGGTCTGGCACAGATACGCAGTATTTT. The chain links TRBV7-9 to TRBJ2-3; no clear D. Trimming took off 2 bases at V and 1 base at J, with 7 bases between the two ends. Germline V gene sequence: CDR1 SEHNR, CDR2 FQNEAQ (reference sequence). The CDR3 covers 14 residues.

This clone was picked up a small number of times. The chain employs TRBV19 and TRBJ1-2, with 7 bases identical to TRBD1. Trimming took 2 bases from V and 8 from J; bases not matched to a gene: 8. The CDR3 covers 14 residues. From germline, CDR1 is LNHDA and CDR2 SQIVND (reference sequence). CDR3 nucleotides: TGTGCCAGTAGTATAATGGGACAGAAGGGGGGCTACACCTTC. Its translation: CASSIMGQKGGYTF.

The count of this clone is one. The rearrangement joins TRBV6-1 to TRBJ2-2; D call uncertain. The CDR3 is 15 amino acids. The ends were cut back, 0 bases at V and 2 bases at J, with 7 bases in the middle. The germline V gene encodes CDR1 MNHNS and CDR2 SASEGT. CDR3 DNA: TGTGCCAGCAGTGAAGCGTACAGAAACACCGGGGAGCTGTTTTTT. It yields the protein CASSEAYRNTGELFF.

This chain links TRBV30 with TRBJ1-2; a weak D match, TRBD1 (6 bases). The V gene's germline CDR1 is GTSNPN and CDR2 SVGIG (reference sequence). V was pared by 3 bases and J by 0 bases, with 8 bases between. The CDR3 extends over 13 amino acids. The CDR3 DNA reads as TGTGCCTGGAGGGACAGATCTAACTATGGCTACACCTTC. Protein product: CAWRDRSNYGYTF.